This entry is about one T cell receptor beta chain. The data stem from a study of shared clonotypes between healthy human individuals. Using 200 ng DNA, around 30,000 T cell genomes, the sorted-subset replicate PCRs were run. The method was immunoSEQ multiplex PCR; TCRdb's version includes in-frame clones alone and lacks a portion of them. In the table there are about 610,000 clones, 97% of which are singletons. V trimming: 1 base; J trimming: 3 bases; junction bases outside the gene matches: 5. Per the germline V gene, CDR1 is SGHAT and CDR2 is FQNNGV. The CDR3 covers 16 residues. The receptor was derived from a woman aged 25 to 39 in good health. The specimen sequenced was naive CD4+ T cells sorted from blood. The sample's subset: CD45RA+ positively selected. This sequence joins TRBV11-2 and TRBJ2-1; 8 bases match TRBD2. In DNA, the CDR3 is TGTGCCAGCAGCTTAGGGCTAGCGGGTTTCTACAATGAGCAGTTCTTC. Translation: CASSLGLAGFYNEQFF.